Presented here are 16 T cell receptor beta chains from one specimen sequenced in a study of regulatory T cells in long-lasting Graves disease. CDR3 regions were amplified by Arm-PCR using iRepertoire HTBI primers to build TCR beta libraries. TCRdb itself ran the multiplex PCR reads through MiXCR, one entry per CDR3 protein. The data contain roughly 420,000 distinct CDR3 sequences, 14% of them singletons. The sample's time point: newly diagnosed GD, antithyroid drugs for less than 3 months. Extracted PBMC RNA gave rise to the TCR library. The data also belong to a second study, concerning T cells in Graves' hyperthyroidism and ophthalmopathy.

The source was peripheral blood mononuclear cells (PBMCs), collected at new diagnosis, from a patient treated with antithyroid drugs. The receptors were gathered from a woman aged 45-65 years with Graves disease.

The chain joins TRBV20-1 to TRBJ1-1; tentatively, D is TRBD1 (6 bases). CDR3 size: 13 residues. V lost 6 bases and J lost 3, with 14 bases in between. CDR1 is DFQATT and CDR2 is SNEGSKA in the germline V gene (reference sequence). CDR3 DNA sequence: TGCAGTGCCCCAACCGGGGGCTACACTGAAGCTTTCTTT. As protein: CSAPTGGYTEAFF.

This clonotype was observed a handful of times. This chain joins TRBV7-2 and TRBJ2-2, with TRBD2 identical over 13 bases. CDR3 size: 18 residues. V lost 1 base and J lost 6; bases outside the gene matches: 8. Germline CDR1 is SGHTA and CDR2 is FQGNSA. CDR3 in amino acids: CASSLVGGTSGASGELFF. CDR3 coding DNA: TGTGCCAGCAGCTTAGTAGGGGGGACTAGCGGGGCATCCGGGGAGCTGTTTTTT.

This clonotype was seen many times. The rearrangement uses TRBV6-1 and TRBJ2-1; 7 bases align to TRBD1. Germline V gene data show CDR1 as MNHNS and CDR2 as SASEGT. The CDR3 is made up of 15 amino acids. V shed 8 bases and J 2 bases; nucleotides not matched to a gene: 9. The CDR3 region is CASRLRDRPYNEQFF. The CDR3, as DNA: TGTGCCAGCCGGCTCCGGGACAGACCCTACAATGAGCAGTTCTTC.

This clonotype has at least ten counts. V gene TRBV18 combines with J gene TRBJ2-7; D is possibly TRBD2 (6 bases). Germline V CDR1 and CDR2: KGHSH, LQKENI. The CDR3 sequence is 13 residues long. Trimming pared 3 bases from V and 6 bases from J, leaving 12 bases between. The CDR3 reads CASSPTGGIEQYF. CDR3 bases: TGTGCCAGCTCACCGACCGGGGGAATCGAGCAGTACTTC.

The table lists this clonotype with many counts. The chain uses TRBV20-1 and TRBJ1-1; D gene unclear. V was clipped by 3 bases and J by 6 bases, with 14 bases between them. CDR3 length: 13 residues. Per germline, CDR1 DFQATT and CDR2 SNEGSKA (reference sequence). The DNA for the CDR3 is TGCAGTGCTAGGCTAGTTGGTTGGGCTGAAGCTTTCTTT. Protein: CSARLVGWAEAFF.

In its sample, this clonotype was seen many times. V and J are TRBV3-1 and TRBJ2-7; 7 bases match TRBD2. CDR3 length: 15 amino acids. From germline, CDR1 is LGHDT and CDR2 YNNKEL (reference sequence). The V segment lost 4 bases and the J segment 4 bases; nucleotides outside the gene matches: 10. Written as DNA, the CDR3 is TGTGCCAGCAGCCCCCAGGGAGGGGTTATGTACGAGCAGTACTTC. Translated, it gives CASSPQGGVMYEQYF.

This clonotype was detected a few times. V is TRBV10-3 and J is TRBJ2-3, with 8 bases matching TRBD1. Per germline, CDR1 ENHRY and CDR2 SYGVKD. This CDR3 comprises 16 residues. The V segment lost 4 bases and the J segment 3 bases; nucleotides outside the gene matches: 9. CDR3 DNA sequence: TGTGCCATCAGTGGTGGACAGGGTAGTGGGACAGATACGCAGTATTTT. This codes for CAISGGQGSGTDTQYF.

A word on this clonotype: A much larger clone lies one base from this, so it may be a read error. The V call is TRBV5-1, the J call TRBJ2-7; D is unresolved. V was trimmed by 1 base and J by 2 bases, leaving 13 bases between them. This CDR3 region has 15 residues. The V gene's germline CDR1 is SGHRS and CDR2 YFSETQ. For the CDR3, the DNA is TGCGCCAGCAGCTTGAGAGGAAATCCTCCCTACGAGCAGTACTTC. Its translation is CASSLRGNPPYEQYF.

This clonotype was counted at least ten times. The gene calls are TRBV5-1 and TRBJ2-1; the match to TRBD1 covers 9 bases. CDR1 is SGHRS and CDR2 is YFSETQ in the germline V gene. This CDR3 is 15 amino acids long. The ends lost 4 bases at V and 5 bases at J; junction bases unmatched: 7. CDR3 DNA sequence: TGCGCCAGCAGCAGAGGGGACAGGGACCACAATGAGCAGTTCTTC. Translating gives CASSRGDRDHNEQFF.

This clonotype was seen at least ten times. The chain is built from TRBV5-1 and TRBJ1-2, with D possibly being TRBD1 (6 bases). The CDR3 contains 13 residues. CDR1 is SGHRS and CDR2 is YFSETQ in the germline V gene. The V end was cut by 2 bases, the J end by 6 bases, with 11 bases between. CDR3 protein: CASSFRTDNGYTF. CDR3 nucleotide sequence: TGCGCCAGCAGCTTCCGGACAGATAATGGCTACACCTTC.

J is TRBJ2-7 and V is TRBV7-9; unclear D gene. Germline CDR1 SEHNR, CDR2 FQNEAQ (reference sequence). Trimming stripped 2 bases from V and 2 bases from J, with 19 bases between. The CDR3 length is 17 residues. CDR3 DNA sequence: TGTGCCAGCAGCTTAACAATCGGTACGGACGGAGCCTACGAGCAGTACTTC. Protein: CASSLTIGTDGAYEQYF.

In its sample, this clonotype was seen many times. This rearrangement joins TRBV2 to TRBJ1-1, with TRBD1 identical over 8 bases. From germline, CDR1 is SNHLY and CDR2 FYNNEI. The CDR3 is 18 amino acids. Trimming removed 6 bases from V and 6 bases from J; junction bases left unmatched: 21. The CDR3 DNA reads TGTGCCAGCAGGTATCGGACAGGGTCGCAGACGAAGCTGGCTGAAGCTTTCTTT. Translating gives CASRYRTGSQTKLAEAFF.

This clonotype was counted between two and nine times. The genes are TRBV10-3 and TRBJ2-2; 8 nucleotides match TRBD1. V shed 6 bases and J 1 base; nucleotides not matched to a gene: 7. The CDR3 has 16 amino acids. Germline CDR1 and CDR2: ENHRY and SYGVKD. The CDR3, as DNA: TGTGCCATCAGGGGAGAGGGGACAGGGAACACCGGGGAGCTGTTTTTT. Protein: CAIRGEGTGNTGELFF.

This clonotype was counted a few times. The chain recombines TRBV2 with TRBJ2-1; no definite D call. Trimming took 10 bases from V and 6 from J, leaving 13 bases between them. The CDR3 spans 12 residues. Germline CDR1 is SNHLY and CDR2 is FYNNEI. The CDR3 is CATPLKGNEQFF. The CDR3 region has the DNA TGTGCCACCCCGCTAAAGGGCAATGAGCAGTTCTTC.

With regard to this clonotype: A read error is possible here, since a much larger clone lies one base away. The genes are TRBV5-1 and TRBJ2-3, with TRBD1 matching 7 bases. The CDR3 has 15 residues. CDR1 and CDR2 from the germline V gene are SGHRS and YFSETQ. As DNA, the CDR3 is TGCACCAGCAGCTTGTGGGGACAGAACACAGATACGCAGTATTTT. The encoded protein is CTSSLWGQNTDTQYF.

The chain employs TRBV7-2 and TRBJ1-6; weak D call: TRBD1 (6 bases). V gave up 5 bases and J gave up 3 bases, with 11 bases separating them. The CDR3 is 15 residues long. The germline gives CDR1 SGHTA, CDR2 FQGNSA. CDR3 sequence: CASSQGPNYNSPLHF. The CDR3 region has the DNA TGTGCCAGCAGCCAGGGGCCTAACTATAATTCACCCCTCCACTTT.